This T cell receptor beta chain derives from a study of radiotherapy plus CTLA-4 blockade in lung cancer. The protocol was immunoSEQ multiplex PCR, while the TCRdb copy is restricted to in-frame clones and leaves out a portion. Of 70,000 to 95,000 clones listed, approximately 86% are singletons. The V gene lost 2 bases and the J gene lost 1 base, with 7 bases spanning the gap. The CDR3 runs 14 residues. Germline V gene data show CDR1 as SGHDT and CDR2 as YYEEEE. It was focal radiation plus CTLA-4 blockade with ipilimumab that patients with chemo-refractory metastatic non-small-cell lung cancer received.

Source: peripheral blood, taken from a patient treated with radiotherapy plus ipilimumab. The TCR was taken from a human donor with non-small cell lung cancer that progressed on radiotherapy plus ipilimumab. This sequence joins TRBV5-6 and TRBJ2-4, with a tentative D call TRBD1 (5 bases). DNA for the CDR3: TGTGCCAGCAGCTTCTCAGGGGCCAAAAACATTCAGTACTTC. Translated: CASSFSGAKNIQYF.